This T cell receptor (beta chain) is drawn from a study of blood T cells in healthy people across ages. Study outcomes and limitations: A roughly linear fall in TCR beta diversity per million T cells was seen with increasing age.

Together with a sample-barcoded 5' primer, a J-beta primer mix was included in a second PCR lasting roughly 6 to 12 cycles. Every molecule of cDNA carried a tag from a template-switch adaptor with 12 random nucleotides. TCRdb redid the calling of the 5' RACE reads with MiXCR, one entry per CDR3 protein. The sample records around 1,500,000 distinct CDR3 sequences, approximately 28% being singletons. Of note for this clonotype: Its antigen is as yet unknown.

The germline V gene encodes CDR1 SGHKS and CDR2 YYEKEE (reference sequence). V trimming: 0 bases; J trimming: 4 bases; junction bases outside the gene matches: 7. This CDR3 comprises 16 residues. Total RNA amounts of at least 6 micrograms were extracted per sample. The receptor's source is a woman in her 30s in good health. Material: blood. This chain links TRBV5-5 with TRBJ2-3; 8 nucleotides agree with TRBD1. The CDR3 DNA is TGTGCCAGCAGCTTGGGACGGGGACAGGATTCAGATACGCAGTATTTT. Its protein product is CASSLGRGQDSDTQYF.